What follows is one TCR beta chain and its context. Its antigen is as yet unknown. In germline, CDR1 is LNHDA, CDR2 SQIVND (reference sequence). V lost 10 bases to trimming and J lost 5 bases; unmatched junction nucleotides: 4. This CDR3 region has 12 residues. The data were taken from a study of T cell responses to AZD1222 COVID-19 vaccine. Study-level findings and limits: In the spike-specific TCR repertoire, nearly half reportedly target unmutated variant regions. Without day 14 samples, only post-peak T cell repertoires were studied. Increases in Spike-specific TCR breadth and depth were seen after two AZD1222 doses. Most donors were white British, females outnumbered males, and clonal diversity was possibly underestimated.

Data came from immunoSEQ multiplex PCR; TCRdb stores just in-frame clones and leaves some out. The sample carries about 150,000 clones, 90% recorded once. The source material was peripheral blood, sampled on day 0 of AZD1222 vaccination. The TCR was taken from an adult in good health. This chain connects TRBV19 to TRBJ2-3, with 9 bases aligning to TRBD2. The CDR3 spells CATSGRIDTQYF. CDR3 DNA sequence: TGTGCCACCAGCGGGAGGATAGATACGCAGTATTTT. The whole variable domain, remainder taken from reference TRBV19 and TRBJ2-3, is DGGITQSPKYLFRKEGQNVTLSCEQNLNHDAMYWYRQDPGQGLRLIYYSQIVNDFQKGDIAEGYSVSREKKESFPLTVTSAQKNPTAFYLCATSGRIDTQYFGPGTRLTVL.